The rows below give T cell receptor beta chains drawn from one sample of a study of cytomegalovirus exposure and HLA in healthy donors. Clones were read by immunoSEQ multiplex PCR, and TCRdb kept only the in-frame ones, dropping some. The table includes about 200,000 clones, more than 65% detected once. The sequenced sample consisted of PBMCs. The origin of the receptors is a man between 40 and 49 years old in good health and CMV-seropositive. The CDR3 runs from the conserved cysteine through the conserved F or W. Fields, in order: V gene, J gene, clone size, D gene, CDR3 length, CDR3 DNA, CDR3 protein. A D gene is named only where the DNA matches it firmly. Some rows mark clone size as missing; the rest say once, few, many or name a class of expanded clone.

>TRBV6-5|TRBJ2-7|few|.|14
TGTGCCAGCAGCCCCGATACATGGGCCCTCGAGCAGTACTTC
CASSPDTWALEQYF
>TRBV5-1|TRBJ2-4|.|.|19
TGCGCCAGCAGCCCCTACCGACAGGCCTCAAGGGAGGCCAAAAACATTCAGTACTTC
CASSPYRQASREAKNIQYF
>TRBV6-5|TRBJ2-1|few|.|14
TGTGCCAGCAGTTACTCGACTAGTCCCAATGAGCAGTTCTTC
CASSYSTSPNEQFF
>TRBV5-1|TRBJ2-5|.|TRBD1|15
TGCGCCAGCAGCCTCGGGACAGGGCTACAAGAGACCCAGTACTTC
CASSLGTGLQETQYF
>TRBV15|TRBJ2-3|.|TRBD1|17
TGTGCCACCAGCAGCCTCGACAGGGGGCGCTTCACAGATACGCAGTATTTT
CATSSLDRGRFTDTQYF
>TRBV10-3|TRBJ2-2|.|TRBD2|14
TGTGCCATCAGGACTAGCGGTCCTACCGGGGAGCTGTTTTTT
CAIRTSGPTGELFF
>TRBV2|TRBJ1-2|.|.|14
TGTGCCAGCGACAACAGGGATCAGGGCTATGGCTACACCTTC
CASDNRDQGYGYTF
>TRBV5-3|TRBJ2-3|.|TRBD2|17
TGTGCCAGAAGCTTGAACGGGGTAGCGGGGAGCACAGATACGCAGTATTTT
CARSLNGVAGSTDTQYF
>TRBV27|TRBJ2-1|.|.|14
TGTGCCAGCAGTGAGCTTAGCTCCTACAATGAGCAGTTCTTC
CASSELSSYNEQFF
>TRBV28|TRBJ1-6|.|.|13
TGTGCCAGCAGTAAACAGAATAATTCACCCCTCCACTTT
CASSKQNNSPLHF
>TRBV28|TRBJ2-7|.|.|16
TGTGCCAGCAGCACAGCGCAGGGGTGGGGCCTCTACGAGCAGTACTTC
CASSTAQGWGLYEQYF
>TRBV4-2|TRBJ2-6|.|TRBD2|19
TGTGCCAGCAGCCCCAAACTAGCGGGGGGCGTCTCTGGGGCCAACGTCCTGACTTTC
CASSPKLAGGVSGANVLTF
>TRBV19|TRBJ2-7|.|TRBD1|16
TGTGCCAGTAGTCCCTCGGGGGGGGACAGGGGTAGCGAGCAGTACTTC
CASSPSGGDRGSEQYF
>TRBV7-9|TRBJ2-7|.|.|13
TGTGCCAGCAGCCCAGGCTCGTACTACGAGCAGTACTTC
CASSPGSYYEQYF
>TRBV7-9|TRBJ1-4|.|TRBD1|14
TGTGCCAGCGACGGACAGGGTAGGAATGAAAAACTGTTTTTT
CASDGQGRNEKLFF